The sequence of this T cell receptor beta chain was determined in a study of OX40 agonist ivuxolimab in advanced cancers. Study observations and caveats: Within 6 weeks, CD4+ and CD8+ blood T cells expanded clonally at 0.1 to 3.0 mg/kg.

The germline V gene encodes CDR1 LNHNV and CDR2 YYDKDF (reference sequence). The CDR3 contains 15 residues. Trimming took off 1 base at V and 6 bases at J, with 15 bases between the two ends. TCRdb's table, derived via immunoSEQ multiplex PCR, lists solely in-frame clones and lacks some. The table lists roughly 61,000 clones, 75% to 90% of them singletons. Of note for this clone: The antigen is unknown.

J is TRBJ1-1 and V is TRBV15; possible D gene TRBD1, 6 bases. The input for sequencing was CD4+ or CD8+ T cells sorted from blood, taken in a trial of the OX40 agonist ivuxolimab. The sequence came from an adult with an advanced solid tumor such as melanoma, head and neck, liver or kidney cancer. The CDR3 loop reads CATSRGGSGAAEAFF. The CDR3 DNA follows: TGTGCCACCAGCAGAGGGGGATCAGGGGCTGCTGAAGCTTTCTTT.